Given below is one TCR beta chain in context. V lost 4 bases and J lost 4, with 14 bases in between. Germline-derived CDR1 and CDR2 are LGHNA and YSLEER. The CDR3 runs 15 residues. The data derive from a study of blood T cell repertoires in COVID-19. Repertoires were generated with immunoSEQ multiplex PCR, while TCRdb's copy carries only in-frame clones and drops some. The sample lists fewer than 400,000 clones; just under 90% were seen once. Everyone who took part was roughly 18 to 100 years old, and they came from 24 US areas. Recovery among Cohort 3 donors was established by two negative PCRs, clearance, or symptom resolution.

The specimen sequenced was PBMCs or T cells enriched from blood (not recorded which). This receptor was obtained from a woman aged 25 to 39 who had recovered from COVID-19. This chain links TRBV4-3 with TRBJ1-3; D may be TRBD1 (6 bases). The CDR3 DNA follows: TGCGCCAGCAGCCGGGGGGGCAGAGGAGGAAACACCATATATTTT. Amino acid sequence: CASSRGGRGGNTIYF.